This paragraph covers one T cell receptor beta chain sequence. This entry is derived from a study of blood T cell repertoires in COVID-19. Study details: Specimens from acute and convalescent COVID-19 originated in the United States, Italy and Spain. The analysed material was cDNA or gDNA that came from T cells, B-cell-depleted T cells, or PBMCs.

CDR3 length: 15 residues. CDR1 is MNHEY and CDR2 is SVGEGT in the germline V gene. Trimming removed 2 bases from V and 5 bases from J, with 15 bases in between. The method was immunoSEQ multiplex PCR; TCRdb's version includes in-frame clones alone and lacks a portion of them. The sample shows 220,000 or so clones, 80% to 85% of them seen only once. The chain combines TRBV6-2 or TRBV6-3 with TRBJ2-5; weak D call: TRBD1 (5 bases). The receptor comes from a man aged 25-40 years with active or convalescent COVID-19. Material for sequencing was peripheral blood. CDR3 DNA sequence: TGTGCCAGCAGTTACGGGGCGACCCCTTGGGAGACCCAGTACTTC. It encodes CASSYGATPWETQYF.